The rows below give T cell receptor beta chains drawn from one sample of a study of regulatory T cells in long-lasting Graves disease. One entry per CDR3 protein results from TCRdb running MiXCR on the multiplex PCR reads. The profile shows 550,000 to 650,000 distinct CDR3 sequences, 16% of them singletons. These data were also filed under a second study, of T cells in Graves' hyperthyroidism and ophthalmopathy.

The sequencing used peripheral blood mononuclear cells (PBMCs), collected at new diagnosis, from a patient treated with antithyroid drugs. The source of these receptors is a man in his late teens or twenties with Graves disease. CDR3s include the opening cysteine and the closing phenylalanine or tryptophan. Fields, in order: V gene, J gene, D gene, clone size, CDR3 DNA, CDR3 protein. The D gene is left open where the match is weak. Size values are once, few and many counts, or a class for expanded clones, and some rows have none.

v_gene: TRBV2; j_gene: TRBJ1-1; d_gene: -; abundance: many; CDR3nt: TGTGCCAGCCTTCCGGGCCCTCCCAAGGGAGCTTTCTTT; CDR3aa: CASLPGPPKGAFF
v_gene: TRBV19; j_gene: TRBJ2-3; d_gene: -; abundance: -; CDR3nt: TGTGCCAGTAGGGTAAAACAGGTCACAGATACGCAGTATTTT; CDR3aa: CASRVKQVTDTQYF
v_gene: TRBV7-9; j_gene: TRBJ2-5; d_gene: -; abundance: few; CDR3nt: TGTGCCAGCAGCTTAGAACTGCATAAAGAGACCCAGTACTTC; CDR3aa: CASSLELHKETQYF
v_gene: TRBV20-1; j_gene: TRBJ2-7; d_gene: -; abundance: many; CDR3nt: TGCAGTGCTAGGGGCTCAATAGCGGCTATGGACGAGCAGTACTTC; CDR3aa: CSARGSIAAMDEQYF
v_gene: TRBV12-3/TRBV12-4; j_gene: TRBJ2-7; d_gene: -; abundance: -; CDR3nt: TGTGCCAGCAGTTCATCCGCTCGGGGCAGGCCCTACGAGCAGTACTTC; CDR3aa: CASSSSARGRPYEQYF
v_gene: TRBV27; j_gene: TRBJ1-1; d_gene: -; abundance: many; CDR3nt: TGTGCCAGCAGTTTTGGTGGGCGGGAAGCTTTCTTT; CDR3aa: CASSFGGREAFF
v_gene: TRBV2; j_gene: TRBJ2-7; d_gene: -; abundance: many; CDR3nt: TGTGCCAGCAGCGCGAGTACGAGTAACGGTCTCGAGCAGTACTTC; CDR3aa: CASSASTSNGLEQYF
v_gene: TRBV2; j_gene: TRBJ1-1; d_gene: -; abundance: many; CDR3nt: TGTGCCAGCAGCCGGGACGGTGAAGCTTTCTTT; CDR3aa: CASSRDGEAFF
v_gene: TRBV20-1; j_gene: TRBJ2-7; d_gene: TRBD2; abundance: few; CDR3nt: TGCAGTGCTAGAGGACTAGCGGGAGTGTCAGACCCCTACGAGCAGTACTTC; CDR3aa: CSARGLAGVSDPYEQYF
v_gene: TRBV20-1; j_gene: TRBJ2-3; d_gene: TRBD2; abundance: -; CDR3nt: TGCAGCCCCCCGTTGGGCCTAGCGGAAATCACAGATACGCAGTATTTT; CDR3aa: CSPPLGLAEITDTQYF
v_gene: TRBV5-1; j_gene: TRBJ2-5; d_gene: -; abundance: -; CDR3nt: TGCGCCAGCAGCAAAGCCGATGTGGCAGGGGGAGGGGAGACCCAGTACTTC; CDR3aa: CASSKADVAGGGETQYF
v_gene: TRBV12-3/TRBV12-4; j_gene: TRBJ2-7; d_gene: TRBD2; abundance: many; CDR3nt: TGTGCCAGCAGGGGCGGGAGATCCCTCGAGCAGTACTTC; CDR3aa: CASRGGRSLEQYF
v_gene: TRBV6-1; j_gene: TRBJ2-1; d_gene: TRBD1; abundance: -; CDR3nt: TGTGCCAGCAGACGGACAGGGAATTACAATGAGCAGTTCTTC; CDR3aa: CASRRTGNYNEQFF
v_gene: TRBV12-3/TRBV12-4; j_gene: TRBJ1-3; d_gene: -; abundance: many; CDR3nt: TGTGCCAGCCCAAGAAACTCAGGAAACACCATATATTTT; CDR3aa: CASPRNSGNTIYF
v_gene: TRBV29-1; j_gene: TRBJ1-1; d_gene: TRBD1; abundance: -; CDR3nt: TGCAGCGTTGCGCGGACAGGGTCCACTGAAGCTTTCTTT; CDR3aa: CSVARTGSTEAFF
v_gene: TRBV7-2; j_gene: TRBJ1-4; d_gene: -; abundance: many; CDR3nt: TGTGCCAGCAGCGCGGGGGCAGGGCCGAATGAAAAACTGTTTTTT; CDR3aa: CASSAGAGPNEKLFF
v_gene: TRBV20-1; j_gene: TRBJ2-7; d_gene: TRBD2; abundance: few; CDR3nt: TGCAGTGCTAGGACCCCTTTACTAGCGGGTAGGGACGAGCAGTACTTC; CDR3aa: CSARTPLLAGRDEQYF
v_gene: TRBV24-1; j_gene: TRBJ2-2; d_gene: -; abundance: many; CDR3nt: TGTGCCACCACCGGCGGGAATTGGGACACCGGGGAGCTGTTTTTT; CDR3aa: CATTGGNWDTGELFF
v_gene: TRBV10-2; j_gene: TRBJ1-5; d_gene: TRBD1; abundance: few; CDR3nt: TGCGCCAGCAGCCGCGAGCCTATGGACAGGCGGGATCAGCCCCAGCATTTT; CDR3aa: CASSREPMDRRDQPQHF
v_gene: TRBV28; j_gene: TRBJ2-4; d_gene: -; abundance: many; CDR3nt: TGTGCCAGCAAACTGACGGACGGAAACATTCAGTACTTC; CDR3aa: CASKLTDGNIQYF
v_gene: TRBV4-1; j_gene: TRBJ2-1; d_gene: TRBD2; abundance: -; CDR3nt: TGCGCCAGCAGCCCAACCGGGACTAGCAGAACCTACAATGAGCAGTTCTTC; CDR3aa: CASSPTGTSRTYNEQFF
v_gene: TRBV30; j_gene: TRBJ1-2; d_gene: TRBD1; abundance: -; CDR3nt: TGTGCCTGCGCGACAGGGGGCAACTATGGCTACACCTTC; CDR3aa: CACATGGNYGYTF
v_gene: TRBV4-1; j_gene: TRBJ1-2; d_gene: -; abundance: few; CDR3nt: TGCGCCAGCAGCCAAGATCTCCAGGACTATGGCTACACCTTC; CDR3aa: CASSQDLQDYGYTF
v_gene: TRBV5-6; j_gene: TRBJ1-5; d_gene: -; abundance: many; CDR3nt: TGTGCCAGCAGCTTAGAAGGATTGGATCAGCCCCAGCATTTT; CDR3aa: CASSLEGLDQPQHF
v_gene: TRBV28; j_gene: TRBJ2-3; d_gene: TRBD2; abundance: many; CDR3nt: TGTGCCAGCAGTTTGGGGACTAGCGGGAGTAATACGCAGTATTTT; CDR3aa: CASSLGTSGSNTQYF
v_gene: TRBV5-1; j_gene: TRBJ2-5; d_gene: TRBD1; abundance: few; CDR3nt: TGCGCCAGCAGCCTAAATCGACAGGGTCCCCAGACCCAGTACTTC; CDR3aa: CASSLNRQGPQTQYF
v_gene: TRBV20-1; j_gene: TRBJ2-7; d_gene: -; abundance: many; CDR3nt: TGCAGTGCTACTAATTCGGGACCTTACGAGCAGTACTTC; CDR3aa: CSATNSGPYEQYF
v_gene: TRBV3-1; j_gene: TRBJ2-3; d_gene: -; abundance: many; CDR3nt: TGTGCCAGCAGCCACCCCCAAGAGGGCACAGATACGCAGTGTTTT; CDR3aa: CASSHPQEGTDTQCF
v_gene: TRBV30; j_gene: TRBJ2-3; d_gene: -; abundance: -; CDR3nt: TGTGCCTGGAGTGCTAAGGCCAGGGTCGATACGCAGTATTTT; CDR3aa: CAWSAKARVDTQYF
v_gene: TRBV4-1; j_gene: TRBJ2-1; d_gene: TRBD2; abundance: -; CDR3nt: TGCGCCAGCAGCGTACGACTAGCGGGAGCGTACAATGAGCAGTTCTTC; CDR3aa: CASSVRLAGAYNEQFF
v_gene: TRBV9; j_gene: TRBJ2-7; d_gene: TRBD1; abundance: many; CDR3nt: TGTGCCAGCAGCGTAGGGACAGGGGGCTTATCCTACGAGCAGTACTTC; CDR3aa: CASSVGTGGLSYEQYF
v_gene: TRBV27; j_gene: TRBJ1-5; d_gene: -; abundance: many; CDR3nt: TGTGCCAGCAGTTTTGGGGGCAGCAATCAGCCCCAGCATTTT; CDR3aa: CASSFGGSNQPQHF
v_gene: TRBV3-1; j_gene: TRBJ1-2; d_gene: -; abundance: -; CDR3nt: TGCGCCAGCAGCCAAGGGGGTCGGAGGGGTGTAGACTTC; CDR3aa: CASSQGGRRGVDF
v_gene: TRBV2; j_gene: TRBJ1-1; d_gene: TRBD1; abundance: many; CDR3nt: TGTGCCAGCAGGAAGACAGGGTCCACTGAAGCTTTCTTT; CDR3aa: CASRKTGSTEAFF
v_gene: TRBV19; j_gene: TRBJ1-1; d_gene: -; abundance: -; CDR3nt: TGTGCCAGCAACCTCCGGACCCCGAACACTGAAGCTTTCTTT; CDR3aa: CASNLRTPNTEAFF
v_gene: TRBV10-3; j_gene: TRBJ2-7; d_gene: -; abundance: many; CDR3nt: TGTGCCATCAGTGAGTCGCTCGGGAGTGGCTACGAGCAGTACTTC; CDR3aa: CAISESLGSGYEQYF
v_gene: TRBV28; j_gene: TRBJ1-2; d_gene: -; abundance: -; CDR3nt: TGTGCCAGCACCAACTCGGGTTATGGCTACACCTTC; CDR3aa: CASTNSGYGYTF
v_gene: TRBV5-5; j_gene: TRBJ1-3; d_gene: -; abundance: few; CDR3nt: TGTGCCAGCAGCTTCCTCCCTTCTGGAAACACCATATATTTT; CDR3aa: CASSFLPSGNTIYF
v_gene: TRBV15; j_gene: TRBJ2-5; d_gene: -; abundance: -; CDR3nt: TGTGCCACCAGCAGCTCCAAACAGGAGCGACAAGAGACCCAGTACTTC; CDR3aa: CATSSSKQERQETQYF
v_gene: TRBV5-5; j_gene: TRBJ1-2; d_gene: -; abundance: -; CDR3nt: TGTGCCAGCAGCTTGGCGGGACCGTCTAACTATGGCTACACCTTC; CDR3aa: CASSLAGPSNYGYTF
v_gene: TRBV28; j_gene: TRBJ1-2; d_gene: -; abundance: many; CDR3nt: TGTGCCAGCAGTTCCAACAGACAGAACTATGGCTACACCTTC; CDR3aa: CASSSNRQNYGYTF
v_gene: TRBV5-1; j_gene: TRBJ1-2; d_gene: -; abundance: -; CDR3nt: TGCGCCAGCAGCTTGGCCCCGGGAGATAACTATGGCTACACCTTC; CDR3aa: CASSLAPGDNYGYTF
v_gene: TRBV10-3; j_gene: TRBJ2-7; d_gene: -; abundance: many; CDR3nt: TGTGCCATCAGTGAGTTCCGGGAAGAGCAGTACTTC; CDR3aa: CAISEFREEQYF
v_gene: TRBV2; j_gene: TRBJ2-6; d_gene: -; abundance: few; CDR3nt: TGTGCCAGCAGCGGGACTGTCCTCTCTGGGGCCAACGTCCTGACTTTC; CDR3aa: CASSGTVLSGANVLTF
v_gene: TRBV6-2/TRBV6-3; j_gene: TRBJ2-7; d_gene: TRBD2; abundance: many; CDR3nt: TGTGCCAGCAGTGGACCTGGACTAGCCGAGTACGAGCAGTACTTC; CDR3aa: CASSGPGLAEYEQYF
v_gene: TRBV9; j_gene: TRBJ2-7; d_gene: TRBD1; abundance: -; CDR3nt: TGTGCCAGCAGCGTAGAGGACAGGGGCGAGCAGTACTTC; CDR3aa: CASSVEDRGEQYF
v_gene: TRBV10-2; j_gene: TRBJ2-3; d_gene: -; abundance: -; CDR3nt: TGCGCCACCCTGAAAGACGGAGAGGTGGATACGCAGTATTTT; CDR3aa: CATLKDGEVDTQYF
v_gene: TRBV5-1; j_gene: TRBJ2-1; d_gene: -; abundance: many; CDR3nt: TGCGCCAGCAGCTTCCGCGAGTCTCGGGAGCAGTTCTTC; CDR3aa: CASSFRESREQFF
v_gene: TRBV5-1; j_gene: TRBJ2-3; d_gene: TRBD2; abundance: many; CDR3nt: TGCGCCAGCAGCACTGCCGGGACTAACACAGATACGCAGTATTTT; CDR3aa: CASSTAGTNTDTQYF